The count of the clone carrying this TCR beta chain is one. Germline V CDR1 and CDR2: MDHEN, SYDVKM. The length of the CDR3 is 15 residues. The V and J ends lost 3 bases and 8 bases respectively, with 19 bases between them. This entry is derived from a study of blood T cell repertoires in COVID-19. In the authors' workflow: Amplification of reference gene primers provided the estimated nucleated cell counts. Profiling relied on immunoSEQ multiplex PCR, and the TCRdb table lists in-frame clones only, not all of them. The V and J calls and the clone size are those of that table, but D and trimming were determined from the DNA. The table shows under 70,000 clones, with around 85% occurring only once.

The sequence derives from a man in his sixties with acute or convalescent COVID-19. The rearrangement links TRBV28 to TRBJ1-2, with D uncertain. The specimen sequenced was peripheral blood. CDR3 coding DNA: TGTGCCAGCAGTTTTGACGTCGCGGGGTTTGGGGGCTACACCTTC. This encodes CASSFDVAGFGGYTF.